This T cell receptor beta chain was sequenced during a study of cytomegalovirus exposure and HLA in healthy donors. Study-level findings and limits: A later analysis reportedly found that, within productive TCRs, an Asian-associated ancestry cluster had fewer N-insertions than the mean observed across the approximately 700 donors.

This clone was recorded once. Its antigen is unidentified. PCR amplification relied on 60 Vbeta primers (plus 13 Jbeta primers). Sequencing was performed with immunoSEQ multiplex PCR; in TCRdb, only in-frame clones are kept and a portion is missing. The table lists over 200,000 clones, 77% of them singletons. CDR1 is ENHRY, CDR2 SYGVKD, per germline. CDR3 length: 15 amino acids. Trimming took 10 bases from V and 4 from J; bases not matched to a gene: 13. The specimen was PBMCs. This sequence originates from a woman aged 55 to 70 in good health and CMV-seropositive. The genes are TRBV10-3 and TRBJ1-2; TRBD1 agrees at 9 bases. This CDR3 reads CASKERDRVAYGYTF. CDR3 nucleotides: TGTGCCAGCAAGGAAAGGGACAGGGTTGCCTATGGCTACACCTTC.